The clone carrying this T cell receptor beta chain was recorded many times. The data were obtained in a study of identical twins. TCRdb fed the 5' RACE reads into MiXCR, producing one record per CDR3 protein. Of around 530,000 distinct CDR3 sequences listed, over 12% are singletons. Between the trimmed V and J ends, which lost 4 bases and 9 bases, there was a span of 21 bases. The CDR3 loop spans 16 amino acids. Germline CDR1 reads KGHDR; CDR2 reads SFDVKD. Separately, the same data were catalogued under a study of yellow fever vaccine responses in identical twins.

The sequencing input was CD4+ T cells sorted from blood. The clonotype originates from a woman younger than 35 in good health. The gene calls are TRBV24-1 and TRBJ2-1; D could derive from TRBD1 or TRBD2 (5 bases each). Here the CDR3 DNA reads TGTGCCACCAGTGACTTCGACAGCGGAAATCAGGGTGAGCAGTTCTTC. Protein sequence: CATSDFDSGNQGEQFF.